The 13 T cell receptor beta chains in this list originate from one sample, sequenced in a study of CD8 T cells in Susac syndrome (dated by TCRdb to between 2017 and 2020). Library preparation employed the immunoSEQ multiplex PCR assay. RNA was extracted with the RNeasy kit and roughly 0.5 to 1 ug was reverse transcribed using random hexamers. TCRdb's own reprocessing of the public reads used fastp at Q25 and MiXCR and kept productive beta chains. Identical CDR3 protein sequences are pooled into one entry, listed with their most common genes and DNA. This sample lists 90,000 or so distinct CDR3 sequences; 90% to 95% were detected once. Roughly 0.32% of the sample belongs to the ten largest clones. Material for sequencing was CD8+ T cells from PBMCs. These receptors all come from a human donor in good health.

V gene TRBV25-1 combines with J gene TRBJ2-7; TRBD1 agrees at 7 bases. The CDR3 contains 12 residues. V dropped 5 bases and J dropped 6; count of bases not matched to a gene: 4. Looked up from germline, CDR1 is MGHDK and CDR2 is SYGVNS. The CDR3: CASSYTGVEQYF. In DNA form, the CDR3 reads TGTGCCAGCAGTTATACAGGGGTCGAGCAGTACTTC.

This chain joins TRBV14 and TRBJ2-5, with unresolved D. With 1 base removed from V and 0 bases from J, the gap between germline ends came to 9 bases. The CDR3 extends over 15 amino acids. Germline CDR1 is SGHDN and CDR2 is FVKESK. The CDR3 is CASSQGETYQETQYF. CDR3 DNA sequence: TGTGCCAGCAGCCAAGGGGAAACGTACCAAGAGACCCAGTACTTC.

This sequence joins TRBV5-8 and TRBJ2-7, with D possibly being TRBD1 or TRBD2 (5 bases each). Germline CDR1 is SGHTS and CDR2 is YDEGEE. CDR3 length equals 14 residues. The germline V and J ends were trimmed by 4 bases and 0 bases, with 11 bases remaining between them. CDR3 DNA: TGTGCCAGCAGCCCCGGGGCGATCTCCTACGAGCAGTACTTC. Protein sequence: CASSPGAISYEQYF.

J is TRBJ1-5 and V is TRBV27; D possibly corresponds to TRBD1 (6 bases). CDR1 and CDR2 from the germline V gene are MNHEY and SMNVEV (reference sequence). The CDR3 covers 15 residues. V was shortened by 6 bases and J by 3 bases, with 15 bases between the two germline ends. CDR3 residues: CASRLLWGANQPQHF. For the CDR3, the DNA is TGTGCCAGCAGATTACTTTGGGGGGCCAATCAGCCCCAGCATTTT.

The V and J genes are TRBV6-1 and TRBJ2-7, with D hard to call. The CDR3 runs to 14 residues. Trimming took off 2 bases at V and 0 bases at J, with 8 bases between the two ends. Germline V gene sequence: CDR1 MNHNS, CDR2 SASEGT. The CDR3 DNA reads TGTGCCAGCAGTGAACCCTCGAGCTCCTACGAGCAGTACTTC. Its protein is CASSEPSSSYEQYF.

The chain links TRBV5-1 to TRBJ2-7, with D uncertain. Germline CDR1 and CDR2: SGHRS and YFSETQ. The CDR3 contains 13 residues. V lost 4 bases and J 3 bases, leaving 11 bases between the germline ends. CDR3 region: CASSLETHYEQYF. DNA for the CDR3: TGCGCCAGCAGCCTGGAGACCCACTACGAGCAGTACTTC.

This sequence joins TRBV29-1 and TRBJ2-3; 12 positions match TRBD2. CDR1 is SQVTM and CDR2 is ANQGSEA in the germline V gene. Trimming took 7 bases from V and 2 from J; bases not matched to a gene: 4. CDR3 length equals 14 residues. CDR3 amino acids: CSAGTSGFTDTQYF. The CDR3 nucleotides are TGCAGCGCCGGGACTAGCGGGTTCACAGATACGCAGTATTTT.

The V gene is TRBV16, the J gene TRBJ1-2, with a weak D call TRBD1 (6 bases). The V and J ends lost 0 bases and 7 bases respectively, with 12 bases between them. Germline loops: CDR1 KGHSY, CDR2 FQNENV. CDR3 size: 14 residues. The CDR3 is CASSQSGQTFGYTF. The CDR3 DNA reads as TGTGCCAGCAGCCAATCCGGACAGACGTTTGGCTACACCTTC.

The CDR3 DNA follows: TGTGCCAGCAGCAACTTGGGCTATAATTCACCCCTCCACTTT. Its protein product is CASSNLGYNSPLHF. V and J are TRBV6-5 and TRBJ1-6, with no clear D. Germline-derived CDR1 and CDR2 are MNHEY and SVGAGI. This CDR3 has 14 residues. V shed 6 bases and J shed 3 bases, with 9 bases lying between them.

The V and J genes are TRBV19 and TRBJ1-5; 8 bases line up with TRBD1. Trimming at V came to 4 bases and at J to 2 bases, leaving 7 bases not matched to a gene. Germline lookup yields CDR1 LNHDA and CDR2 SQIVND (reference sequence). This CDR3 has 16 residues. For the CDR3, the DNA is TGTGCCAGTAGTACGGACAGGGAAGGGGGCAATCAGCCCCAGCATTTT. Its translation is CASSTDREGGNQPQHF.

This clonotype was recorded only once. V and J are TRBV5-6 and TRBJ2-3; weak D call: TRBD2 (5 bases). Germline V gene sequence: CDR1 SGHDT, CDR2 YYEEEE. V shed 0 bases and J shed 3 bases, with 5 bases lying between them. The CDR3 has 13 amino acids. This CDR3 reads CASSLGETDTQYF. The CDR3 DNA follows: TGTGCCAGCAGCTTGGGGGAGACAGATACGCAGTATTTT. Full variable domain (outside the CDR3, taken from reference TRBV5-6 and TRBJ2-3): DAGVTQSPTHLIKTRGQQVTLRCSPKSGHDTVSWYQQALGQGPQFIFQYYEEEERQRGNFPDRFSGHQFPNYSSELNVNALLLGDSALYLCASSLGETDTQYFGPGTRLTVL.

The chain uses TRBV27 and TRBJ2-7, with 10 bases fitting TRBD2. Germline lookup yields CDR1 MNHEY and CDR2 SMNVEV (reference sequence). This CDR3 comprises 16 residues. Trimming took 2 bases from V and 0 from J; bases not matched to a gene: 4. CDR3 region: CASSLRTSGISYEQYF. CDR3 coding DNA: TGTGCCAGCAGTTTACGGACTAGCGGTATCTCCTACGAGCAGTACTTC.

This clonotype was seen only once. J is TRBJ2-1 and V is TRBV25-1; 7 nucleotides align to TRBD2. CDR3 length: 15 residues. Germline V lookup: CDR1 MGHDK, CDR2 SYGVNS. The V and J ends lost 3 bases and 6 bases, in that order; junction bases with no gene match: 8. The CDR3 DNA follows: TGTGCCAGCAGTGAGCCCACTAGCGTCGTCAATGAGCAGTTCTTC. Protein: CASSEPTSVVNEQFF.